The source of this T cell receptor (beta chain) is a study of CD8+ T cells in alopecia areata. As to treatment: oral pan-JAK inhibitor, 5-10 mg twice daily. Sampling of alopecia areata patients yielded lesional scalp punch biopsies as well as peripheral blood. CD4+ and CD8+ T cells were sorted from PBMCs stained for CD3, CD4 and CD8. Trimming took off 7 bases at V and 4 bases at J, with 14 bases between the two ends. Germline lookup yields CDR1 SGHVS and CDR2 FQNEAQ. The CDR3 extends over 15 amino acids. As the sequencing template, cDNA was produced by extracting RNA and reverse transcribing it. TCRdb keeps only in-frame clones here, not all; method: immunoSEQ multiplex PCR. The sample shows more than 110,000 clones, 50% to 65% of them seen only once. Broader study findings: Possibly as an HLA-related effect, TCR sharing across patients appeared less clear than in mice. Many expanded lesional clones remained in scalp and blood on tofacitinib.

This clone was recorded once. The antigen remains unidentified. The V and J genes are TRBV7-8 and TRBJ1-6; D remains ambiguous. Sequencing was performed on CD8+ T cells sorted from blood, taken at week 4, from a patient treated with tofacitinib. The receptor was derived from a human donor with alopecia areata. CDR3 loop: CASTGRRPYNSPLHF. As DNA, the CDR3 is TGTGCCAGCACCGGGAGGCGCCCGTATAATTCACCCCTCCACTTT.